A selection of T cell receptor beta chains follows, all from one sample in a study of T cell changes during pregnancy in multiple sclerosis. The protocol was immunoSEQ multiplex PCR, while the TCRdb copy is restricted to in-frame clones and leaves out a portion. Seen here are approximately 29,000 clones, 90% to 95% observed once, and the top ten hold under 8%. The input for sequencing was CD8+ T cells from peripheral blood mononuclear cells, taken before pregnancy. The receptors derive from a female donor with multiple sclerosis, enrolled in a pregnancy study. Each CDR3 is given without its conserved first and last residue.

v_call | cdr3_aa
TRBV5-4 | ASRLLGTSGYNEQF
TRBV4-2 | ASSQPGLGAHEQY
TRBV7-6 | ASRGPGDLNEQY
TRBV4-3 | ASSPRWQGADEQY
TRBV5-4 | ASSFLAEQETQY
TRBV7-9 | ASSLSEGQGYYGYT
TRBV27 | ASSERAPLSYEQY
TRBV11-2 | ASSQNRATEAF
TRBV9 | ASRGGDTEAF
TRBV6-5 | ASSYYQDSYNEQF
TRBV10-2 | ASSESGSGSHPSYEQY
TRBV27 | ASSLGTGAYEQY
TRBV19 | ASGTGIPTGELF
TRBV6-1 | ASSDFATSYEQY
TRBV6-5 | ASSPLGTTEAF
TRBV5-8 | ASSLVFQGYGYT
TRBV7-2 | ASSPDRGLETQY
TRBV7-9 | ASAPAGGGNQPQH
TRBV27 | ASMPRGENYGYT
TRBV5-1 | ASSFYEFQETQY